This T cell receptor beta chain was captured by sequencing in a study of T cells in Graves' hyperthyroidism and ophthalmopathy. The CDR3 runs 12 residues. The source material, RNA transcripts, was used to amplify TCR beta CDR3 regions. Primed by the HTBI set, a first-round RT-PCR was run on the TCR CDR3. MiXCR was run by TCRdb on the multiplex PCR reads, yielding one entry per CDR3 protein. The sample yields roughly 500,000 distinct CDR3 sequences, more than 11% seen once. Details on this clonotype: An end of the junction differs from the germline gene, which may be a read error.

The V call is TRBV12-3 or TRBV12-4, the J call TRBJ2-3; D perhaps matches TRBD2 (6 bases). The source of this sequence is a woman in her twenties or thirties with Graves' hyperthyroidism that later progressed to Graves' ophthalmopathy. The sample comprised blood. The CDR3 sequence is CASSQGGGTHYF. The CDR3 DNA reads TGTGCCAGCAGTCAGGGAGGCGGTACGCATTATTTT.